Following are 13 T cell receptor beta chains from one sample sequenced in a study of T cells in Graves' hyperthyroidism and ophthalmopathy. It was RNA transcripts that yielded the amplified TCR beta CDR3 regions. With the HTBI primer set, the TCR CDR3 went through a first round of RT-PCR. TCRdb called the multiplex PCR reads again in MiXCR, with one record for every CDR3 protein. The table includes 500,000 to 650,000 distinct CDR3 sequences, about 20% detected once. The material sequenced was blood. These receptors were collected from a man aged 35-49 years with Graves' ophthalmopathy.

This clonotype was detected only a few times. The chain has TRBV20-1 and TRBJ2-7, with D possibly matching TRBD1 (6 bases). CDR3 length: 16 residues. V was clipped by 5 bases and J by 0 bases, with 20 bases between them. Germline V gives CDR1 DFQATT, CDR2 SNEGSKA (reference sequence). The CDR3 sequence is CSAGYFTGPSSYEQYF. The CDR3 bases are TGCAGTGCTGGTTATTTTACAGGGCCGAGCTCCTACGAGCAGTACTTC.

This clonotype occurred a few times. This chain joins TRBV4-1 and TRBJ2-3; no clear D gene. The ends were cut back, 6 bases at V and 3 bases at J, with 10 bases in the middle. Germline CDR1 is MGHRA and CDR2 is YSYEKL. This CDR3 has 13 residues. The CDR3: CASSEGKTDTQYF. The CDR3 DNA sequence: TGCGCCAGCAGTGAAGGGAAGACAGATACGCAGTATTTT.

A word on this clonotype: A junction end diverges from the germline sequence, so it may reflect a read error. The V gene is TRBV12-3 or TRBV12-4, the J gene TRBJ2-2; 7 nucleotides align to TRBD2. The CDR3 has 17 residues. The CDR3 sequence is CDSSSSHTGGGTGELFF. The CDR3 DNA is TGTGACAGCAGTTCATCCCATACGGGAGGCGGGACCGGGGAGCTGTTTTTT.

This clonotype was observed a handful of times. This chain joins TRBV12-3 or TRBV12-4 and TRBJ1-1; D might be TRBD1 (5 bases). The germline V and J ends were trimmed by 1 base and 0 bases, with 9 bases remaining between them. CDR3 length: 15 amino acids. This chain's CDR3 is CASSLDGTMNTEAFF. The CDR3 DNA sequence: TGTGCCAGCAGTTTAGACGGGACTATGAACACTGAAGCTTTCTTT.

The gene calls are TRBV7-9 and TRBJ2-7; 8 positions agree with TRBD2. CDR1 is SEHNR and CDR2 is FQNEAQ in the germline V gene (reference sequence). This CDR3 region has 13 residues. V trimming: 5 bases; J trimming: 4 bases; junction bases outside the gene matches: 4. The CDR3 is CASSSPSGYEQYF. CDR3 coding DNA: TGTGCCAGCAGCAGCCCTAGCGGGTACGAGCAGTACTTC.

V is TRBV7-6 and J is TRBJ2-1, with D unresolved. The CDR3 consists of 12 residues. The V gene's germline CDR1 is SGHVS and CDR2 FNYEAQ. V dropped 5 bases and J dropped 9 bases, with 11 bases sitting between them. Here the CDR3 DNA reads TGTGCCAGCAGCCTCCATTTGGGTGAGCAGTTCTTC. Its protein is CASSLHLGEQFF.

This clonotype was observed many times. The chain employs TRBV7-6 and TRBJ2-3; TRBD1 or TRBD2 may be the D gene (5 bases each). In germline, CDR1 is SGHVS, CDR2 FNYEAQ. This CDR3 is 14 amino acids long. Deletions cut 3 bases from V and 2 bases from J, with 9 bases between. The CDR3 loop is CASSFWDATDTQYF. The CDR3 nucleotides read TGTGCCAGCAGCTTTTGGGACGCCACAGATACGCAGTATTTT.

In DNA, the CDR3 is TGTACCAGCAGCCTACCAAGGACTAGCGCGGTTCCTCGGCAGTACTTC. It translates to CTSSLPRTSAVPRQYF. V usage is TRBV7-2 and J usage is TRBJ2-7; 9 bases are shared with TRBD2. From germline, CDR1 is SGHTA and CDR2 FQGNSA. Trimming took 5 bases from V and 9 from J; bases not matched to a gene: 17. CDR3 length: 16 amino acids.

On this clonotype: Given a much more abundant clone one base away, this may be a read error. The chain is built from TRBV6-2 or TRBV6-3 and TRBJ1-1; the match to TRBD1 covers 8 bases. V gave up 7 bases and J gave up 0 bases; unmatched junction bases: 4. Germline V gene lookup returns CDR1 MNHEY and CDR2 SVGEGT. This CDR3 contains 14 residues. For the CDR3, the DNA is TGTGCCAGCACCGAGGGACAGGTGAACACTGAAGCTTTCTTT. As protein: CASTEGQVNTEAFF.

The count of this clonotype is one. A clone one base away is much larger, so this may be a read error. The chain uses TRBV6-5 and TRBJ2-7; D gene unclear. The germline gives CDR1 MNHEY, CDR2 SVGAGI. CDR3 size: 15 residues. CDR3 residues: CAGSYTPLSSYEQYF. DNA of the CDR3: TGTGCCGGCAGTTACACACCCTTGAGCTCCTACGAGCAGTACTTC.

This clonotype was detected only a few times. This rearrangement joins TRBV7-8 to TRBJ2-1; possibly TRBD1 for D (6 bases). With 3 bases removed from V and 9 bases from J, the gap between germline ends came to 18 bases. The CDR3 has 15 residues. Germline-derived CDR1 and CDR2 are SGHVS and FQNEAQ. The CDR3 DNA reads TGTGCCAGCAGCTTTTCGACAGGTCGACGTGGTGAGCAGTTCTTC. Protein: CASSFSTGRRGEQFF.

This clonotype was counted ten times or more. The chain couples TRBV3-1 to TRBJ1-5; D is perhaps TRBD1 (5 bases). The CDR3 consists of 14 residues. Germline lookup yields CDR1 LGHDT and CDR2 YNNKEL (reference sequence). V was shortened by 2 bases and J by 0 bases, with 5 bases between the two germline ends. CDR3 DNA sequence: TGTGCCAGCAGCCAACAGGGTAGCAATCAGCCCCAGCATTTT. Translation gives CASSQQGSNQPQHF.

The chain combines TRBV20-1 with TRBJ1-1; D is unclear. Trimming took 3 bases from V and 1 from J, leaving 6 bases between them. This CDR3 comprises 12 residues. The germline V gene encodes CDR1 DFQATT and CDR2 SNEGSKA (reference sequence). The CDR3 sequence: CSARPQNTEAFF. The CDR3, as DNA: TGCAGTGCTAGGCCCCAGAACACTGAAGCTTTCTTT.